What follows are 28 T cell receptor beta chains derived from one specimen sequenced in a study of monozygotic twins with inflammatory bowel disease. From the 5' RACE reads, TCRdb lists one entry per CDR3 protein and no DNA. Across about 380,000 distinct CDR3 sequences, the top ten clones capture approximately 2.4% of the sample. What was sequenced was blood. These TCRs come from a human donor with ulcerative colitis or Crohn's disease, or a healthy co-twin of an affected twin (not recorded which).

This chain links TRBV6-2 or TRBV6-3 with TRBJ2-3; with no DNA, the TCRdb D assignment of TRBD1 cannot be verified. The CDR3 is 14 amino acids. In germline, CDR1 is MNHEY, CDR2 SVGEGT. This CDR3 is CASRDSVYTDTQYF.

CDR3 region: CSARVGTGVVPQHF. The chain combines TRBV20-1 with TRBJ1-5; TCRdb gives TRBD1 as the D gene, but with no DNA this cannot be confirmed. The CDR3 length is 14 residues. Looked up from germline, CDR1 is DFQATT and CDR2 is SNEGSKA (reference sequence).

This chain links TRBV5-1 with TRBJ1-2; TCRdb's assignment of TRBD1 cannot be checked, as there is no DNA. Germline values: CDR1 SGHRS, CDR2 YFSETQ. The CDR3 runs to 15 residues. CDR3 residues: CASSEPNRGRGGYTF.

The rearrangement uses TRBV7-2 and TRBJ2-5. The germline gives CDR1 SGHTA, CDR2 FQGNSA. The CDR3 loop spans 15 amino acids. The CDR3 sequence is CASSLGGSFQETQYF.

The V and J genes are TRBV7-9 and TRBJ2-4; TCRdb calls TRBD1, which cannot be checked without DNA. The CDR3 has 15 amino acids. The germline V gene encodes CDR1 SEHNR and CDR2 FQNEAQ (reference sequence). This chain's CDR3 is CASSPWPRDRNIQYF.

This chain uses TRBV5-1 with TRBJ2-3; TCRdb proposes TRBD1, but this gene call is untestable without DNA. Germline CDR1 SGHRS, CDR2 YFSETQ. The CDR3 consists of 16 residues. The CDR3: CASSSQRGAGTDTQYF.

The chain's CDR3 is CASSVGVAGFQETQYF. The V and J genes are TRBV9 and TRBJ2-5; TCRdb's assignment of TRBD2 cannot be checked, as there is no DNA. The V gene's germline CDR1 is SGDLS and CDR2 YYNGEE. This CDR3 spans 16 amino acids.

This sequence joins TRBV20-1 and TRBJ2-1; TCRdb picks TRBD2, but there is no DNA to check that call. The germline gives CDR1 DFQATT, CDR2 SNEGSKA (reference sequence). The CDR3 length is 14 residues. This CDR3 reads CSARPSRLYNEQFF.

The chain uses TRBV19 and TRBJ1-1. CDR1 and CDR2 from the germline V gene are LNHDA and SQIVND (reference sequence). There are 15 residues in the CDR3. The CDR3 sequence: CASSIGRAKNTEAFF. Drawing the rest from reference TRBV19 and TRBJ1-1, the complete variable domain is DGGITQSPKYLFRKEGQNVTLSCEQNLNHDAMYWYRQDPGQGLRLIYYSQIVNDFQKGDIAEGYSVSREKKESFPLTVTSAQKNPTAFYLCASSIGRAKNTEAFFGQGTRLTVV.

The rearrangement links TRBV5-6 to TRBJ2-7; TCRdb calls TRBD2, which cannot be checked without DNA. Germline V gene lookup returns CDR1 SGHDT and CDR2 YYEEEE. This CDR3 is 15 amino acids long. The CDR3 region is CASSSGSFKPYEQYF.

The genes are TRBV6-5 and TRBJ2-1; TCRdb's D call, TRBD1, is unchecked because there is no DNA. This CDR3 is 18 amino acids long. Germline V gene data show CDR1 as MNHEY and CDR2 as SVGAGI. The CDR3 region is CASSYPRTGEGIYNEQFF.

The chain uses TRBV28 and TRBJ1-2; TCRdb picks TRBD1, but there is no DNA to check that call. The CDR3 has 14 amino acids. Germline V gene sequence: CDR1 MDHEN, CDR2 SYDVKM. CDR3 region: CASSLSPGDYGYTF.

This chain uses TRBV27 with TRBJ2-7. Germline CDR1 and CDR2: MNHEY and SMNVEV (reference sequence). CDR3 length: 13 amino acids. The CDR3 loop is CASSLRRNYEQYF.

The genes are TRBV6-5 and TRBJ2-7. The CDR3 totals 14 residues. Germline-derived CDR1 and CDR2 are MNHEY and SVGAGI. CDR3 amino acids: CASSYRENSYEQYF.

V is TRBV19 and J is TRBJ1-5. The CDR3 has 16 residues. The germline V gene encodes CDR1 LNHDA and CDR2 SQIVND (reference sequence). The CDR3 here is CASSMADSYSNQPQHF.

The J gene is TRBJ2-7, the V gene TRBV6-5. Per germline, CDR1 MNHEY and CDR2 SVGAGI. The CDR3 loop spans 15 amino acids. CDR3 sequence reads: CASSYGRPAYYEQYF.

This chain joins TRBV20-1 and TRBJ1-2. Germline CDR1 is DFQATT and CDR2 is SNEGSKA (reference sequence). This CDR3 spans 14 amino acids. CDR3 loop: CSARGEGGDYGYTF.

The chain couples TRBV4-3 to TRBJ1-2; TCRdb calls TRBD1, which cannot be checked without DNA. Looked up from germline, CDR1 is LGHNA and CDR2 is YSLEER. The CDR3 runs 15 residues. The CDR3 here is CASSQDRDRGNRYTF.

V is TRBV20-1 and J is TRBJ2-3; the D gene TCRdb calls, TRBD2, cannot be checked with no DNA. Looked up from germline, CDR1 is DFQATT and CDR2 is SNEGSKA (reference sequence). The CDR3 sequence is 13 residues long. The CDR3 here is CSSGLKPTDTQYF.

The rearrangement joins TRBV7-2 to TRBJ1-4. Germline loops: CDR1 SGHTA, CDR2 FQGNSA. The CDR3 length is 13 residues. The CDR3 loop reads CASGGFTNEKLFF.

V usage is TRBV2 and J usage is TRBJ1-1. CDR1 is SNHLY and CDR2 is FYNNEI in the germline V gene. This CDR3 has 13 amino acids. The CDR3 loop is CASSERGITEAFF.

The genes are TRBV5-1 and TRBJ1-1; the D call from TCRdb, TRBD1, cannot be confirmed without DNA. CDR3 length equals 15 residues. Germline values: CDR1 SGHRS, CDR2 YFSETQ. CDR3 sequence reads: CASSEGAYANTEAFF.

J is TRBJ1-5 and V is TRBV6-5; the TCRdb D gene call, TRBD1, has no DNA to confirm it. CDR3 length equals 15 residues. CDR1 and CDR2 (germline): MNHEY, SVGAGI. CDR3 residues: CASSYSFQAAEPQHF.

J is TRBJ2-1 and V is TRBV5-1; TCRdb indicates TRBD2, and absent DNA this call remains unverified. There are 17 residues in the CDR3. Germline V gene lookup returns CDR1 SGHRS and CDR2 YFSETQ. The CDR3: CASSSPTGLAEGNEQFF.

This sequence joins TRBV15 and TRBJ2-7; TCRdb returns TRBD2, unconfirmable since there is no DNA. Per germline, CDR1 LNHNV and CDR2 YYDKDF (reference sequence). This CDR3 is 16 amino acids long. CDR3: CATSLDVAGGIYEQYF.

The J gene is TRBJ1-2, the V gene TRBV5-5; the TRBD1 assignment by TCRdb is unverifiable without DNA. The CDR3 is 13 residues long. Germline CDR1 is SGHKS and CDR2 is YYEKEE (reference sequence). This CDR3 reads CASTGTGNYGYTF.

This chain connects TRBV7-9 to TRBJ1-1; lacking DNA, the TRBD1 call made by TCRdb goes unchecked. CDR3 size: 13 residues. Per the germline V gene, CDR1 is SEHNR and CDR2 is FQNEAQ (reference sequence). The CDR3 spells CASSSQGATEAFF. Variable domain in full (rest from reference TRBV7-9 and TRBJ1-1): DTGVSQNPRHKITKRGQNVTFRCDPISEHNRLYWYRQTLGQGPEFLTYFQNEAQLEKSRLLSDRFSAERPKGSFSTLEIQRTEQGDSAMYLCASSSQGATEAFFGQGTRLTVV.

This chain links TRBV7-2 with TRBJ2-2; the TCRdb call, TRBD2, lacks DNA for checking. From germline, CDR1 is SGHTA and CDR2 FQGNSA. The CDR3 has 16 residues. The CDR3: CASSLWLAENTGELFF. The variable domain in full, with the rest retrieved from reference TRBV7-2 and TRBJ2-2, is GAGVSQSPSNKVTEKGKDVELRCDPISGHTALYWYRQSLGQGLEFLIYFQGNSAPDKSGLPSDRFSAERTGGSVSTLTIQRTQQEDSAVYLCASSLWLAENTGELFFGEGSRLTVL.